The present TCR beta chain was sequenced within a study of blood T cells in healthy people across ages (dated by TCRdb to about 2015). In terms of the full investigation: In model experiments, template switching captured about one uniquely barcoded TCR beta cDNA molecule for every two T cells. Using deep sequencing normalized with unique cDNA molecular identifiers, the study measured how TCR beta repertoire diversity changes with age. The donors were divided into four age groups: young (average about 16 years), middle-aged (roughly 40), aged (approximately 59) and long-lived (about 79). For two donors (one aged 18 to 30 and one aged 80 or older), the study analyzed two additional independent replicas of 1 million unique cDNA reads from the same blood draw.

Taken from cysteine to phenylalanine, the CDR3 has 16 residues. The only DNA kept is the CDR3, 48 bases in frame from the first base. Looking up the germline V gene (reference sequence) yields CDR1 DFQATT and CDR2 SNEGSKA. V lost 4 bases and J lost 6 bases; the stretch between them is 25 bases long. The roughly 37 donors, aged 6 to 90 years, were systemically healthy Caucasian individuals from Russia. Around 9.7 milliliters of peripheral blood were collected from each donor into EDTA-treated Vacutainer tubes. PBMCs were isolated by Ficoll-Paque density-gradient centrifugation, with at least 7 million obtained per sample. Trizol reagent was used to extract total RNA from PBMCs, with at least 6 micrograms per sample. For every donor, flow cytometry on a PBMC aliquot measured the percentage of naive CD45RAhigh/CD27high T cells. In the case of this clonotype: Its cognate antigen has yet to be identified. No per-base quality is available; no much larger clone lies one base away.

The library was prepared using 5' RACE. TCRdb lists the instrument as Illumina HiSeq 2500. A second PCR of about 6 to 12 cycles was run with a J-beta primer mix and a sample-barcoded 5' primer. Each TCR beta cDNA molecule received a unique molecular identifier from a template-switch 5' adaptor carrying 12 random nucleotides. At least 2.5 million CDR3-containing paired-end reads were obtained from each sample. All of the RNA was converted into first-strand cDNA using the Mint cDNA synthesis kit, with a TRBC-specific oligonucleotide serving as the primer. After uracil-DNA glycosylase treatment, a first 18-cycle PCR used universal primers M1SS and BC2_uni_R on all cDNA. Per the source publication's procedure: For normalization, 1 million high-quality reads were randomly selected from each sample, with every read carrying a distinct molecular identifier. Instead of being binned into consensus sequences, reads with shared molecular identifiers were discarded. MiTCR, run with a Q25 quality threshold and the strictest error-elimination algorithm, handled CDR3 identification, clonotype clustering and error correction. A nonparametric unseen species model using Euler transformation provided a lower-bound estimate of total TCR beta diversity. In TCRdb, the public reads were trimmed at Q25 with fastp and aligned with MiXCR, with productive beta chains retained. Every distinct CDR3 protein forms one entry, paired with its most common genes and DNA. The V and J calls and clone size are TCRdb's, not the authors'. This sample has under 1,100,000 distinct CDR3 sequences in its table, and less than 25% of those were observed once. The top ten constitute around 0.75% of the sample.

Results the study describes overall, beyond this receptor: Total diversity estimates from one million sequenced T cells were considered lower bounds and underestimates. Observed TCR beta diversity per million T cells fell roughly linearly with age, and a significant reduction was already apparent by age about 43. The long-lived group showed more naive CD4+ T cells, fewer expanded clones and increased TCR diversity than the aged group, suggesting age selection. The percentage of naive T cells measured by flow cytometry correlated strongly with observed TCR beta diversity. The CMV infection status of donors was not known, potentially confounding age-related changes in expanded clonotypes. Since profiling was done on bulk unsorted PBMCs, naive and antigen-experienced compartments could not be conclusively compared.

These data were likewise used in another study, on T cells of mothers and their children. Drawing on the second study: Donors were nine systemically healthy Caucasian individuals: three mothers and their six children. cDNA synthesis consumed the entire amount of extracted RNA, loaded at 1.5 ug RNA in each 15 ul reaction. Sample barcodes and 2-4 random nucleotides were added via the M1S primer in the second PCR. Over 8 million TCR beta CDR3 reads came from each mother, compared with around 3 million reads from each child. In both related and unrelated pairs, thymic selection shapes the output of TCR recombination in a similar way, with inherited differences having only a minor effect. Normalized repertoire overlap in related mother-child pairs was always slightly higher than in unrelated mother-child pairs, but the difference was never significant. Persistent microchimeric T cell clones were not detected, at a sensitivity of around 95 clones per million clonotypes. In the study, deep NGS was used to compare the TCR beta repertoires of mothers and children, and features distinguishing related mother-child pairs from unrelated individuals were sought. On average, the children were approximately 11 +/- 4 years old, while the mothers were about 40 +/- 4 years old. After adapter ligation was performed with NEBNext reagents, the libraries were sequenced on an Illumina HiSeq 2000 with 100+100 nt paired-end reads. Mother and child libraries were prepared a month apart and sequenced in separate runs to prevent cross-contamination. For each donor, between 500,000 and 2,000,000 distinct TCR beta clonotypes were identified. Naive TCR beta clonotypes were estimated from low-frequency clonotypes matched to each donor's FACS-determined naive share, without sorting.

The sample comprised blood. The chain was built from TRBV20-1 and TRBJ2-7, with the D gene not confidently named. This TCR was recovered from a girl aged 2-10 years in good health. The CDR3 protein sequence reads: CSATDWVGQETLEQYF. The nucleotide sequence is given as TGCAGTGCTACCGATTGGGTCGGGCAAGAGACCCTCGAGCAGTACTTC.